The 7 T cell receptor beta chains below all came from one sample that was sequenced in a study of chemoradiotherapy in HPV16-positive cancers. Produced via immunoSEQ multiplex PCR; TCRdb's table is partial and in-frame only. The sample lists approximately 35,000 clones; 92% were seen once. This sample comprised blood, obtained from a patient who underwent chemoradiotherapy. Every receptor here comes from a human donor with HPV-associated anogenital cancer.

This sequence joins TRBV11-2 and TRBJ2-5; D is unclear. The germline V gene encodes CDR1 SGHAT and CDR2 FQNNGV. V was clipped by 4 bases and J by 4 bases, with 7 bases between them. The CDR3 runs to 12 residues. CDR3 sequence: CASSSDGETQYF. The CDR3 DNA reads TGTGCCAGCAGCTCTGACGGAGAGACCCAGTACTTC.

V usage is TRBV7-8 and J usage is TRBJ1-1, with D perhaps matching TRBD1 (5 bases). The germline V gene encodes CDR1 SGHVS and CDR2 FQNEAQ. V dropped 0 bases and J dropped 10 bases, with 12 bases sitting between them. The CDR3 consists of 13 residues. As DNA, the CDR3 is TGTGCCAGCAGCTTAGCGGGGCCGGGTGGAGCTTTCTTT. It encodes CASSLAGPGGAFF. The variable domain in full, with the rest retrieved from reference TRBV7-8 and TRBJ1-1, is GAGVSQSPRYKVAKRGQDVALRCDPISGHVSLFWYQQALGQGPEFLTYFQNEAQLDKSGLPSDRFFAERPEGSVSTLKIQRTQQEDSAVYLCASSLAGPGGAFFGQGTRLTVV.

The V gene is TRBV4-1, the J gene TRBJ1-6, with 11 bases lining up with TRBD1. The ends lost 4 bases at V and 10 bases at J; junction bases unmatched: 3. CDR1 and CDR2 from the germline V gene are MGHRA and YSYEKL. The CDR3 is made up of 14 amino acids. CDR3 in DNA: TGCGCCAGCAGCCCGGGACAGGGGGTCTCACCCCTCCACTTT. It yields the protein CASSPGQGVSPLHF.

The chain is built from TRBV6-5 and TRBJ1-4; 9 nucleotides line up with TRBD1. With 8 bases clipped from V and 11 bases from J, the junction kept 9 bases outside the gene matches. The CDR3 has 13 residues. Germline V CDR1 and CDR2: MNHEY, SVGAGI. In DNA, the CDR3 is TGTGCCAGCGGGGGACAGGGATTAAAGAAACTGTTTTTT. Translated, it gives CASGGQGLKKLFF.

The chain couples TRBV5-1 to TRBJ2-1, with D possibly TRBD2 on 6 matching bases. V was cut by 1 base and J by 9 bases, with 14 bases left in between. Germline V lookup: CDR1 SGHRS, CDR2 YFSETQ. The CDR3 contains 14 residues. The CDR3 sequence: CASSLRGSGAEQFF. In DNA, the CDR3 is TGCGCCAGCAGCTTGAGGGGTTCGGGAGCTGAGCAGTTCTTC. Looking up the rest from reference TRBV5-1 and TRBJ2-1 gives the full variable domain: KAGVTQTPRYLIKTRGQQVTLSCSPISGHRSVSWYQQTPGQGLQFLFEYFSETQRNKGNFPGRFSGRQFSNSRSEMNVSTLELGDSALYLCASSLRGSGAEQFFGPGTRLTVL.

The chain is built from TRBV6-4 and TRBJ2-3; 10 bases map to TRBD2. CDR1 and CDR2 from the germline V gene are MRHNA and SNTAGT. V lost 5 bases, J lost 3 bases, and 2 bases stayed unmatched. CDR3 length: 14 residues. CDR3 sequence (DNA): TGTGCCAGCAGTCCAGCGGGGGGGACAGATACGCAGTATTTT. Protein sequence: CASSPAGGTDTQYF.

The chain has TRBV13 and TRBJ1-1; D gene ambiguous. CDR3 size: 14 residues. Per germline, CDR1 PRHDT and CDR2 FYEKMQ (reference sequence). The germline V and J ends were trimmed by 1 base and 6 bases, with 12 bases remaining between them. The CDR3 sequence is CASSLVRTGAEAFF. The CDR3 nucleotides read TGTGCCAGCAGCTTAGTGCGTACCGGCGCTGAAGCTTTCTTT.